This note documents a single T cell receptor (beta chain) sequence. Its cognate antigen is unknown. This entry belongs to a study of T cell responses to AZD1222 COVID-19 vaccine. The method was immunoSEQ multiplex PCR; TCRdb's version includes in-frame clones alone and lacks a portion of them. Of 100,000 to 150,000 clones in the sample, 93% were seen once. General observations from the study: There were repertoire samples only from the period after the peak T cell response. Among those given AZD1222, only 6 or 7 were seropositive at baseline. The donors showed a predominance of white British ancestry and of females, with possible underestimation of clonal diversity.

Trimming took off 6 bases at V and 3 bases at J, with 23 bases between the two ends. Germline assignment: CDR1 MNHEY and CDR2 SMNVEV (reference sequence). The CDR3 consists of 17 residues. This receptor was obtained from an adult in good health. The rearrangement joins TRBV27 to TRBJ2-5; D perhaps matches TRBD1 (6 bases). The material was peripheral blood, obtained on day 0 of AZD1222 vaccination. As DNA, the CDR3 is TGTGCCAGCAGCCCGACGGGCAGGGGAAGGTTAGAAGAGACCCAGTACTTC. As protein: CASSPTGRGRLEETQYF.